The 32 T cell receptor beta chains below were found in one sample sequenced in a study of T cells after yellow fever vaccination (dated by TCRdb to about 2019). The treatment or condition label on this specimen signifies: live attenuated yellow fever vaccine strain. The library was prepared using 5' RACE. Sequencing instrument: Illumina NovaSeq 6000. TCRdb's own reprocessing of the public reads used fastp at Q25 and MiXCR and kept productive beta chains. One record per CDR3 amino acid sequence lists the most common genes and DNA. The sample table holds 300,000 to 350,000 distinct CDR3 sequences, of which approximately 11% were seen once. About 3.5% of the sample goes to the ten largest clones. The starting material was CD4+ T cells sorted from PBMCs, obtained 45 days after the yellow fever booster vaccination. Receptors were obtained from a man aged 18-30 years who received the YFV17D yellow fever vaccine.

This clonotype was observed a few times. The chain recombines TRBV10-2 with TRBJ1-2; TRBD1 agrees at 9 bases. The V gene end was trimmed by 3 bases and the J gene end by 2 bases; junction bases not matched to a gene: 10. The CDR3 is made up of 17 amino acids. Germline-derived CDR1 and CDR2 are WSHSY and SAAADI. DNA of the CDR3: TGCGCCAGCAGTGAAAGGCCGGGACAGGGAACCAACTATGGCTACACCTTC. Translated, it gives CASSERPGQGTNYGYTF.

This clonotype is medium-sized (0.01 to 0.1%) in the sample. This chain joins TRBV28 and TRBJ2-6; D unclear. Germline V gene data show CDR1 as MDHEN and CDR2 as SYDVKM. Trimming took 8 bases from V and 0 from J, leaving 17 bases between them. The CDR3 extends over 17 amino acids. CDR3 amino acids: CASDSKGFRSGANVLTF. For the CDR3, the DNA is TGTGCCAGCGATAGTAAGGGTTTCCGCTCTGGGGCCAACGTCCTGACTTTC. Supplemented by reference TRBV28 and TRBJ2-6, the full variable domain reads DVKVTQSSRYLVKRTGEKVFLECVQDMDHENMFWYRQDPGLGLRLIYFSYDVKMKEKGDIPEGYSVSREKKERFSLILESASTNQTSMYLCASDSKGFRSGANVLTFGAGSRLTVL.

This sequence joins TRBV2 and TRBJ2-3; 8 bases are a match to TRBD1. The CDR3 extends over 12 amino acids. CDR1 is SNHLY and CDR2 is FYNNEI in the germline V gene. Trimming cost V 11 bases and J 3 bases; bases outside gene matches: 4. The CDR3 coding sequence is TGTGCCGGGAACAGGGGGACAGATACGCAGTATTTT. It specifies CAGNRGTDTQYF.

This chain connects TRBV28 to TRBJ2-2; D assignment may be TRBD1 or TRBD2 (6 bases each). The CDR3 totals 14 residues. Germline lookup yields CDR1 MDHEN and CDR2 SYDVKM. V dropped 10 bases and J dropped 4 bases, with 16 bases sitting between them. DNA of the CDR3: TGTGCCACCTGGGGGGCACCGCTCACCGGGGAGCTGTTTTTT. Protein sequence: CATWGAPLTGELFF. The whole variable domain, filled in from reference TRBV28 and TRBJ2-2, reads DVKVTQSSRYLVKRTGEKVFLECVQDMDHENMFWYRQDPGLGLRLIYFSYDVKMKEKGDIPEGYSVSREKKERFSLILESASTNQTSMYLCATWGAPLTGELFFGEGSRLTVL.

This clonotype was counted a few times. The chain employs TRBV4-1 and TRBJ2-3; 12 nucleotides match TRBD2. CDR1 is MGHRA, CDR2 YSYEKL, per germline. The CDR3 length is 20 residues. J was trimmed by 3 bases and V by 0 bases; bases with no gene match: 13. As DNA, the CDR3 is TGCGCCAGCAGCCAAGAACCAGGGCTAGCGGGGGGGCGGGAAACAGATACGCAGTATTTT. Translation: CASSQEPGLAGGRETDTQYF.

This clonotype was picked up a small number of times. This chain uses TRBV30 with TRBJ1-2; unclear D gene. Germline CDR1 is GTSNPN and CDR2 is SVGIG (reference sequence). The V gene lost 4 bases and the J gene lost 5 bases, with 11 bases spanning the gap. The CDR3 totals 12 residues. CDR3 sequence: CAWTPGGYGYTF. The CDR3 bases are TGTGCCTGGACCCCGGGAGGGTATGGCTACACCTTC.

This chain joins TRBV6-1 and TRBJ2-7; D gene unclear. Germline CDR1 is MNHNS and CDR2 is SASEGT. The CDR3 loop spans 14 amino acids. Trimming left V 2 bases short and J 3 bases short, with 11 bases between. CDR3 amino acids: CASSETTLGYEQYV. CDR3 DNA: TGTGCCAGCAGTGAAACAACCCTGGGCTACGAGCAGTACGTC.

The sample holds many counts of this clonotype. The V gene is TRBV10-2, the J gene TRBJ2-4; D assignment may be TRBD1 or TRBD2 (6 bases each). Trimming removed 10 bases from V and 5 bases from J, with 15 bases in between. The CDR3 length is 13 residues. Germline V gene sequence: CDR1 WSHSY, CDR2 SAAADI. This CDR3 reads CATQMGGENIQYF. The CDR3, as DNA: TGCGCCACCCAGATGGGGGGCGAAAACATTCAGTACTTC.

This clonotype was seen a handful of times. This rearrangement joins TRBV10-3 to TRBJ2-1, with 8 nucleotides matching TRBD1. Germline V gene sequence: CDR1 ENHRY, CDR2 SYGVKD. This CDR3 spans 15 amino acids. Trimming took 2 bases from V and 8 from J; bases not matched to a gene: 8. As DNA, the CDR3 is TGTGCCATCAGTGAGACCCAAGACAGGGGCCATGAGCAGTTCTTC. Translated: CAISETQDRGHEQFF.

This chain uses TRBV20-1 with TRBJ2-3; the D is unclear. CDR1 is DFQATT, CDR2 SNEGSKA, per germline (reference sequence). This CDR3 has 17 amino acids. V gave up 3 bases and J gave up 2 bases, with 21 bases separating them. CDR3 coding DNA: TGCAGTGCTAGTCACGACCCGGACGGACCTTTCACAGATACGCAGTATTTT. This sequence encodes CSASHDPDGPFTDTQYF.

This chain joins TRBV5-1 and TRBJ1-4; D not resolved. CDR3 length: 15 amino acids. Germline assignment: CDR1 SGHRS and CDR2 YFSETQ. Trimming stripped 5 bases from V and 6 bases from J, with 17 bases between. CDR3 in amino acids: CASSLRTLRDEKLFF. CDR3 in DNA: TGCGCCAGCAGTTTAAGGACCTTGAGGGATGAAAAACTGTTTTTT.

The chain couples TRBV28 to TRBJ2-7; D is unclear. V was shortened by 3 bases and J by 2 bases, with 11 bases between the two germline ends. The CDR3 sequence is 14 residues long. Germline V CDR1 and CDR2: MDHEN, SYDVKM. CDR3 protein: CASSFKGPTYEQYV. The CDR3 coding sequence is TGTGCCAGCAGTTTTAAGGGCCCCACCTACGAGCAGTACGTC.

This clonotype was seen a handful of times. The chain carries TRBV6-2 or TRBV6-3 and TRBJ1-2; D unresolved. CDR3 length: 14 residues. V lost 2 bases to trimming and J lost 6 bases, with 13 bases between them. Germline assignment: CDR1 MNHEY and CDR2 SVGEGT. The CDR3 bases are TGTGCCAGCAGTTACCGTACGACGGGTCATGGCTACACCTTC. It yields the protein CASSYRTTGHGYTF.

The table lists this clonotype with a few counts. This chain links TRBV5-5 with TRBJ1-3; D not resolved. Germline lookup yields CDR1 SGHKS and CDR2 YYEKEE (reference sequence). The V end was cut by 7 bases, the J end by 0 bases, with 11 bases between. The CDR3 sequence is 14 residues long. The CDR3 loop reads CASGRGDSGNTIYF. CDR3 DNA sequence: TGTGCCAGCGGCCGGGGAGACTCTGGAAACACCATATATTTT. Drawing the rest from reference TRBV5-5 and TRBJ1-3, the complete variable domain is DAGVTQSPTHLIKTRGQQVTLRCSPISGHKSVSWYQQVLGQGPQFIFQYYEKEERGRGNFPDRFSARQFPNYSSELNVNALLLGDSALYLCASGRGDSGNTIYFGEGSWLTVV.

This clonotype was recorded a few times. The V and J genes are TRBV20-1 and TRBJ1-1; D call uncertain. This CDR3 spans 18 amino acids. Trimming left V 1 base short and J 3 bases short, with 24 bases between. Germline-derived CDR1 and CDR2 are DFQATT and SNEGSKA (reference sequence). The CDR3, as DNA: TGCAGTGCTAGAGTTAACGGGCAGCAGCCCTCACGGTACACTGAAGCTTTCTTT. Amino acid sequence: CSARVNGQQPSRYTEAFF.

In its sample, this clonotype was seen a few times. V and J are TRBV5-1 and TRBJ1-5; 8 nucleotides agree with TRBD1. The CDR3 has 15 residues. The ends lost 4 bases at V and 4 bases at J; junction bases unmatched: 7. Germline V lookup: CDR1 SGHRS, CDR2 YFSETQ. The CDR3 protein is CASSTGTGSNQPQHF. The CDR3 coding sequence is TGCGCCAGCAGCACCGGGACAGGTTCGAATCAGCCCCAGCATTTT.

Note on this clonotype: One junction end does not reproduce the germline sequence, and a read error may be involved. Written as DNA, the CDR3 is TGCGCCAGCAGCCAAGGGGGGGCTCGGGATGAAAAACTGATTTTT. This codes for CASSQGGARDEKLIF. The V and J genes are TRBV4-1 and TRBJ1-4; D possibly corresponds to TRBD1 (6 bases). Germline V lookup: CDR1 MGHRA, CDR2 YSYEKL. The CDR3 has 15 residues.

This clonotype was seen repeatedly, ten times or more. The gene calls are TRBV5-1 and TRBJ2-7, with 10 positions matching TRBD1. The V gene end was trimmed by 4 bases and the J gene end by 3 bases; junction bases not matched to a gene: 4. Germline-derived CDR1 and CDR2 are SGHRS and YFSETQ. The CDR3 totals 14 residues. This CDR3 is CASSQGQGYYEQYF. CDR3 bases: TGCGCCAGCAGCCAGGGACAGGGGTACTACGAGCAGTACTTC.

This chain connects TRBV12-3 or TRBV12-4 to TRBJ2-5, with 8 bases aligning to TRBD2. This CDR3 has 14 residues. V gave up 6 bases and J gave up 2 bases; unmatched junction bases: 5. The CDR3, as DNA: TGTGCCAGCAGCCTAAAGCGGGGGCAAGAGACCCAGTACTTC. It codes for CASSLKRGQETQYF.

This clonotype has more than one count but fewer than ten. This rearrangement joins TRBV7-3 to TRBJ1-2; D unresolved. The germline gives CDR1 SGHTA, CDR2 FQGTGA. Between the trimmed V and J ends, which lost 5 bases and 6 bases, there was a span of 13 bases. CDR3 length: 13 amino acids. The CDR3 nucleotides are TGTGCCAGCAGCCGGCCGGGTGGGAATGGCTACACCTTC. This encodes CASSRPGGNGYTF.

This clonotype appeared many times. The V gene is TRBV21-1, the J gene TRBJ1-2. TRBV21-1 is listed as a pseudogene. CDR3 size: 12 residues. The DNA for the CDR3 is TGTGCCAGCGGAGGATCTTTCTATGGCTACACCTTC. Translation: CASGGSFYGYTF.

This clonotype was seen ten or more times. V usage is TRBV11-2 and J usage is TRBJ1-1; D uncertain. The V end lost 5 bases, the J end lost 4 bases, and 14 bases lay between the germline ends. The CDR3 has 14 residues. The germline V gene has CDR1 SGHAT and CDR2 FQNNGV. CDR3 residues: CASSATRAGTEAFF. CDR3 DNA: TGTGCCAGCAGCGCGACGCGGGCCGGCACTGAAGCTTTCTTT.

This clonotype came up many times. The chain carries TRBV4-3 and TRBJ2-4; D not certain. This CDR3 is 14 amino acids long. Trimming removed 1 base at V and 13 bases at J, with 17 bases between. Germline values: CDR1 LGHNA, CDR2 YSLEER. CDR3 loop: CASSQASERSRQYF. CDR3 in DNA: TGCGCCAGCAGCCAAGCGTCGGAGAGGTCAAGGCAGTACTTC.

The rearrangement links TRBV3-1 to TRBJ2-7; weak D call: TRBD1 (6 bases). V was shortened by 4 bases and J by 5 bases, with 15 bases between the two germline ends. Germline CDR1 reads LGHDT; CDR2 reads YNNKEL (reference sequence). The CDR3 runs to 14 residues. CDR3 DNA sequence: TGTGCCAGCAGCCCACGCCCGGACAGCAACGAGCAGTACGTC. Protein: CASSPRPDSNEQYV.

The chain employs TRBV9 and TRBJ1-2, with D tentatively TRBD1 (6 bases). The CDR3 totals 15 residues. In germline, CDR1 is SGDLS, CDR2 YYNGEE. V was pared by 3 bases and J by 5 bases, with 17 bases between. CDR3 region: CASSARQVSYYGYTF. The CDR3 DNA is TGTGCCAGCAGCGCCCGACAGGTTTCATATTATGGCTACACCTTC.

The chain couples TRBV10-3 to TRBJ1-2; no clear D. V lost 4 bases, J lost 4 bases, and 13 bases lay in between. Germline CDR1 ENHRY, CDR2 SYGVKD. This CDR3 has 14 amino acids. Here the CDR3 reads CAISASGLPYGYTF. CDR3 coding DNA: TGTGCCATCAGTGCCAGCGGACTCCCCTATGGCTACACCTTC.

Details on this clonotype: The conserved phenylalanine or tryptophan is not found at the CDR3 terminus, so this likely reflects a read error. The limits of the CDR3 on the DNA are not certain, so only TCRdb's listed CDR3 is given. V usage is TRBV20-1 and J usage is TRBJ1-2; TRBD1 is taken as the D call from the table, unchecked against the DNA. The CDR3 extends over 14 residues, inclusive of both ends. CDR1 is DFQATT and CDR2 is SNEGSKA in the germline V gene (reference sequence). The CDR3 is CSARKDGGSWRINY.

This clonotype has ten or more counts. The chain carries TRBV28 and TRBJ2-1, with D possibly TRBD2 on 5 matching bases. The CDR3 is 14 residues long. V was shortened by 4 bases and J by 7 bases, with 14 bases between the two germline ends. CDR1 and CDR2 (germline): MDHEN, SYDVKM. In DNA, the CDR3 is TGTGCCAGCAGTTCACCAGGAGGTAGTAATGAGCAGTTCTTC. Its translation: CASSSPGGSNEQFF.

The CDR3 here is CASSPGTSSYTF. CDR3 DNA: TGTGCCAGCAGCCCTGGGACATCTAGCTACACCTTC. This chain uses TRBV3-1 with TRBJ1-2, with D possibly being TRBD1 (6 bases). The V end was cut by 4 bases, the J end by 9 bases, with 12 bases between. Germline assignment: CDR1 LGHDT and CDR2 YNNKEL (reference sequence). This CDR3 contains 12 residues.

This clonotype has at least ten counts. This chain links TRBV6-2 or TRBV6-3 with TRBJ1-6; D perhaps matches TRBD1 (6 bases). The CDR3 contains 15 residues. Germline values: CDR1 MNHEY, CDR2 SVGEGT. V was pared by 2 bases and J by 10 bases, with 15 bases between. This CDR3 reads CASSYLGPQGSPLHF. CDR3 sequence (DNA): TGTGCCAGCAGTTACCTGGGACCGCAGGGGTCACCCCTCCACTTT.

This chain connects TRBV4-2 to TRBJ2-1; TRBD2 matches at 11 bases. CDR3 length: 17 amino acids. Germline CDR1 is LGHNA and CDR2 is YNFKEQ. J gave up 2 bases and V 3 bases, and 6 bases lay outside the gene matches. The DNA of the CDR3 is TGTGCCAGCAGCCACACCGGGACTAGCGGAGCCTACAATGAGCAGTTCTTC. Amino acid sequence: CASSHTGTSGAYNEQFF.

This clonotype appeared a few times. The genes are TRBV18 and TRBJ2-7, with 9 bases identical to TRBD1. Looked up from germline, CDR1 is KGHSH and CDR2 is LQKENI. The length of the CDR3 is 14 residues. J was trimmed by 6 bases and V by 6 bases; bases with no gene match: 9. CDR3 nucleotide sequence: TGTGCCAGCTCGGTTGGGGGGACAGGGACCGAGCAGTACGTC. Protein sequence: CASSVGGTGTEQYV.